This entry features one T cell receptor beta chain sequence. Which antigen it targets is not known. Within one base of it there is no much larger clone, and no base qualities were kept. Donors formed part of the validation cohort, which comprised some 120 subjects and was distinct from the first cohort of 670 or so subjects. The sample comes from a study of cytomegalovirus exposure and HLA in healthy donors (dated by TCRdb to the late 2010s). With respect to the entire study: According to a later analysis, the roughly 130 validation repertoires were produced on the same platform as the approximately 610 repertoires of the first cohort. The study aimed to test whether cataloging public T cell receptors could reveal signatures of past pathogen exposure. In addition to the first cohort of 666 subjects, a separate validation cohort of under 150 different subjects was used. The study combined high-throughput TCR immunosequencing, statistical association of individual TCRs with disease status, and machine learning to predict cytomegalovirus infection status. The research as a whole found: According to the authors, the approach could potentially be generalized to other disease states and immunological phenotypes. In vitro tests confirmed that a few of the cytomegalovirus-associated TCR beta chains recognize cytomegalovirus antigens. Of the cluster scores, around 95% were above 0 in a later analysis, which found that TCRs clustered in the first cohort also tended to co-occur in the 120 or so validation repertoires. The study gave a list of 150 to 200 TCR beta chains associated with cytomegalovirus. Cytomegalovirus status was reported to be diagnosed by the classifier with high specificity and sensitivity in both the original and validation cohorts. The validation cohort had no HLA typing available for a later analysis, so co-occurrence within that cohort was assessed over all 120 or so repertoires. Across donors, most TCR sequences were observed very rarely, whereas some public TCRs were present in many individuals.

CDR1 is given as SQVTM and CDR2 as ANQGSEA, both from the germline V gene. V was cut back by 5 bases and J by 3 bases, leaving a gap of 6 bases between them. From cysteine to phenylalanine, the CDR3 is 11 amino acids long. Only the CDR3 DNA stays, 33 bases, in frame from base 1. The library was obtained by the immunoSEQ multiplex PCR assay. In the authors' own workflow: To diagnose cytomegalovirus status from the catalog of TCR beta chain sequences, a statistical classification framework was built. Drawn from immuneACCESS, this table holds only the in-frame rearrangements with V and J called that TCRdb kept. Clones are partly lost; checked studies trace under half to an unresolved V gene and leave the rest unexplained. V and J calls plus clone size are reproduced from that table; the DNA served to infer D and trimming. The sample table lists under 350,000 clones, approximately 83% of them with a count of one. Over 0.95% of the sample comes from the top ten.

The sequence links TRBV29-1 to TRBJ2-3; the D gene is unclear. The source of this sequence is a woman aged 18-29 years in good health and CMV-seronegative. Material: PBMCs. The DNA sequence is given as TGCAGCGTTTTCGGGACAGATACGCAGTATTTT. Its protein product is CSVFGTDTQYF.